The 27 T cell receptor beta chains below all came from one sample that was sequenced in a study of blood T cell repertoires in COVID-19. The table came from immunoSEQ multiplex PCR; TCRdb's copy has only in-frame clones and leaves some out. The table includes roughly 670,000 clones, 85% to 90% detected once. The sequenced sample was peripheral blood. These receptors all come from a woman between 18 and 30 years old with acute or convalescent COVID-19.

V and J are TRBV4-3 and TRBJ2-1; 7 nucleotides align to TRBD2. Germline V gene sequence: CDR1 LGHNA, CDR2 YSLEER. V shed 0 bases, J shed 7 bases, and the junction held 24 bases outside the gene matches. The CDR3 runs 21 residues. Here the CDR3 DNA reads TGCGCCAGCAGCCAAGATTCTTTATTGTTGCCGGGACTACCCAACAAGAATGAGCAGTTCTTC. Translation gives CASSQDSLLLPGLPNKNEQFF.

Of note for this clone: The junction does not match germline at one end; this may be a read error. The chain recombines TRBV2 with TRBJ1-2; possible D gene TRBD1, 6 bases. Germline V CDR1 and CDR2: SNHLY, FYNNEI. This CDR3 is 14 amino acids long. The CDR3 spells CASREGQGIGGYTF. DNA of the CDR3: TGTGCCAGCAGGGAAGGTCAGGGGATAGGGGGCTACACCTTC.

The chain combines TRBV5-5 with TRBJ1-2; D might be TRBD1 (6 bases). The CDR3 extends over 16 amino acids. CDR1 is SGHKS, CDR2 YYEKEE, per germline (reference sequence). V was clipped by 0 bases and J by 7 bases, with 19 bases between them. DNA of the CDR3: TGTGCCAGCAGCTTGGGCCCGGGACAACACCTTCGTGGCTACACCTTC. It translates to CASSLGPGQHLRGYTF.

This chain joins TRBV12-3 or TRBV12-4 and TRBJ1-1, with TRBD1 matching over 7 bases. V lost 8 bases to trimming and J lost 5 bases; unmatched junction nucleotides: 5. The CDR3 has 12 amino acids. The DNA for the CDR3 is TGTGCCAGCGCAGGGGGGTGGACTGAAGCTTTCTTT. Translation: CASAGGWTEAFF.

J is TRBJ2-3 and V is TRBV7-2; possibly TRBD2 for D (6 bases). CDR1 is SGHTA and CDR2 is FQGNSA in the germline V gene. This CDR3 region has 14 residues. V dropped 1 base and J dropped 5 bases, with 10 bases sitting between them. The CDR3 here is CASSLGLEIDTQYF. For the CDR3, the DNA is TGTGCCAGCAGCTTAGGACTAGAGATAGATACGCAGTATTTT.

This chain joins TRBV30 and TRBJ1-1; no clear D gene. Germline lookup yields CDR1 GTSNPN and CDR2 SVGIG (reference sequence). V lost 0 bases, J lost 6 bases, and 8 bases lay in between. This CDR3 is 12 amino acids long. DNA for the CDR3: TGTGCCTGGAGTGTACGACTCTCTGAAGCTTTCTTT. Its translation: CAWSVRLSEAFF.

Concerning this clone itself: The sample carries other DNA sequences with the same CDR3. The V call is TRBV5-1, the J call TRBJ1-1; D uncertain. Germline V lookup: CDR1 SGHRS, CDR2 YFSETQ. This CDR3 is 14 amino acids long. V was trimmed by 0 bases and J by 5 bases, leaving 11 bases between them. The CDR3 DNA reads TGCGCCAGCAGCTTGGGGCCCGGCGGGACTGAAGCTTTCTTT. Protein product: CASSLGPGGTEAFF.

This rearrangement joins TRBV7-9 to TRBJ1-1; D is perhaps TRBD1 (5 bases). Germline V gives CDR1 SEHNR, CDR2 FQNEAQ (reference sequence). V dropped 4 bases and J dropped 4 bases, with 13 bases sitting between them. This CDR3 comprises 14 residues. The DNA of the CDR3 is TGTGCCAGCAGCTATATCAACGGGGGCACTGAAGCTTTCTTT. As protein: CASSYINGGTEAFF.

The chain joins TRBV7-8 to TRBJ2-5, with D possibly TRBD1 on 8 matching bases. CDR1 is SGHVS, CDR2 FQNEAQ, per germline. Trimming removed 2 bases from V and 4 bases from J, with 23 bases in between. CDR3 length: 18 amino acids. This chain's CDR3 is CASSLFPGLTGGGETQYF. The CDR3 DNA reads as TGTGCCAGCAGCTTATTCCCGGGACTCACAGGGGGGGGAGAGACCCAGTACTTC.

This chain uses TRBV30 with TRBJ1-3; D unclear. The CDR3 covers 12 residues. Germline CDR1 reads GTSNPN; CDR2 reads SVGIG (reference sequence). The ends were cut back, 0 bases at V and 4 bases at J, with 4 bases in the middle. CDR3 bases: TGTGCCTGGAGTGTCGTGGGAAACACCATATATTTT. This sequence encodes CAWSVVGNTIYF.

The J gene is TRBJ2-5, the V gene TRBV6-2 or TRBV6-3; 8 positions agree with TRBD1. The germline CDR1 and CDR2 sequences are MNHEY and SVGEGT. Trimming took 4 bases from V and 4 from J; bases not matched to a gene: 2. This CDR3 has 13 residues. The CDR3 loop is CASSSGQVETQYF. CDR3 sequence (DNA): TGTGCCAGCAGTTCGGGACAGGTAGAGACCCAGTACTTC.

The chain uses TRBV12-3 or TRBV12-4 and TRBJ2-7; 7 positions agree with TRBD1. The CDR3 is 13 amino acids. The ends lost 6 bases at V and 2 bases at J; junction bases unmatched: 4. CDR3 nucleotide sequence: TGTGCCAGCAGCCCCGACAGGGCCTACGAGCAGTACTTC. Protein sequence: CASSPDRAYEQYF.

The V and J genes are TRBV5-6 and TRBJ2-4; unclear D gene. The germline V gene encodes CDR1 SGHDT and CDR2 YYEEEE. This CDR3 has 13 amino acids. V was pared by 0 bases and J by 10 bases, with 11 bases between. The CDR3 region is CASSLASPSIQYF. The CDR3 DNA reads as TGTGCCAGCAGCTTGGCCAGTCCCTCTATTCAGTACTTC.

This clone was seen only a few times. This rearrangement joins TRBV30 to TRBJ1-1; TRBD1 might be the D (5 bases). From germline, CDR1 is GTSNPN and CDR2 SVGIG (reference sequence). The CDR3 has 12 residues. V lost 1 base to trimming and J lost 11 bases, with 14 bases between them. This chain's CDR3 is CAWSAREGNAFF. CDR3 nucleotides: TGTGCCTGGAGTGCCAGGGAGGGTAACGCTTTCTTT.

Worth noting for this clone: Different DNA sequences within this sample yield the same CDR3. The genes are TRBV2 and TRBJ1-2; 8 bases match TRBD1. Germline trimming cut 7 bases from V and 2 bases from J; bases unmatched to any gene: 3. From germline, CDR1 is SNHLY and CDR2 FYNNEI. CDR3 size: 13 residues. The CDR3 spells CASTRQGNYGYTF. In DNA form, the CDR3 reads TGTGCCAGCACCAGACAGGGGAACTATGGCTACACCTTC.

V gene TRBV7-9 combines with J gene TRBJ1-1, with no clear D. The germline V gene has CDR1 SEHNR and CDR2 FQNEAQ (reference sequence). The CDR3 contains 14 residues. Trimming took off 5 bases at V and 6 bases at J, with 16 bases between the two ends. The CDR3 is CASSVDSLGAEAFF. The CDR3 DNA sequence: TGTGCCAGCAGCGTAGATTCTTTGGGAGCTGAAGCTTTCTTT.

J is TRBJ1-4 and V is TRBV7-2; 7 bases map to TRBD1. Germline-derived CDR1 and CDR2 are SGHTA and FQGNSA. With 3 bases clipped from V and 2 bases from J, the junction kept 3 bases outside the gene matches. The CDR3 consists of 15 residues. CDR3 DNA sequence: TGTGCCAGCAGCTTTACAGGGGTTACTAATGAAAAACTGTTTTTT. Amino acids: CASSFTGVTNEKLFF.

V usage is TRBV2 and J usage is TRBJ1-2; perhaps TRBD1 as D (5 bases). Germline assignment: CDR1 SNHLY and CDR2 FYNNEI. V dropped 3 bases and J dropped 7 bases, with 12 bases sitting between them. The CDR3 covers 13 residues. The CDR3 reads CASSEQGFRGYTF. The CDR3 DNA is TGTGCCAGCAGTGAGCAGGGTTTCCGTGGCTACACCTTC.

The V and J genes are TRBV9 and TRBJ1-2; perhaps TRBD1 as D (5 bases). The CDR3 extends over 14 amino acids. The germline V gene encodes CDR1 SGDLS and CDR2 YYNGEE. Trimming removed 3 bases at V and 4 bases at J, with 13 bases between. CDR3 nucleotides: TGTGCCAGCAGCGCTACCGGGGGGTTCTATGGCTACACCTTC. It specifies CASSATGGFYGYTF.

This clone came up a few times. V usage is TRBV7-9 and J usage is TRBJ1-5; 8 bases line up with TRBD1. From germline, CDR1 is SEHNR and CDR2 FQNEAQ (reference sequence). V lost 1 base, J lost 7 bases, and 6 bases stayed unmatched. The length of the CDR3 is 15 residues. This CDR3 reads CASSLEGQEGQPQHF. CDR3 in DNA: TGTGCCAGCAGCTTAGAGGGACAGGAAGGGCAGCCCCAGCATTTT.

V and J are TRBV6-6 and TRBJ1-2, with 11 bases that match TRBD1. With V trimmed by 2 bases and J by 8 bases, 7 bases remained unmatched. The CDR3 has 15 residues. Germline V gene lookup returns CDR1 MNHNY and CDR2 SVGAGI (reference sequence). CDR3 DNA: TGTGCCAGCAGTTACGGGGGACAGGGGGTCCCAGGCTACACCTTC. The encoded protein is CASSYGGQGVPGYTF.

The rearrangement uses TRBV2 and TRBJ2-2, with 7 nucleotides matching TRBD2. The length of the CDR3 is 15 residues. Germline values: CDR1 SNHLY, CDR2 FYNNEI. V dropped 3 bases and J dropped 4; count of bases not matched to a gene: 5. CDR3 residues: CASSEGRGGTGELFF. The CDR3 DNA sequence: TGTGCCAGCAGTGAGGGCCGCGGGGGCACCGGGGAGCTGTTTTTT.

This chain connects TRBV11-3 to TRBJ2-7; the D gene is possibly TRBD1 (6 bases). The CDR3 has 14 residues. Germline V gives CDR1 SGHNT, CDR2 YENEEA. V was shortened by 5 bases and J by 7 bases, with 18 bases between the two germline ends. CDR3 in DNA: TGTGCCAGCAGCCGTTCCCCAGGGGCCGAAGAGCAGTACTTC. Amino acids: CASSRSPGAEEQYF.

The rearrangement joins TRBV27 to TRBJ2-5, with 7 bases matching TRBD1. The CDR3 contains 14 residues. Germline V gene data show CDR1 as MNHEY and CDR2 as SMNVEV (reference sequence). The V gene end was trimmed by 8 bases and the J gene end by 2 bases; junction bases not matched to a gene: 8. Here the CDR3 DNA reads TGTGCCAGCTCACAGGGGTGGAAACAAGAGACCCAGTACTTC. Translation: CASSQGWKQETQYF.

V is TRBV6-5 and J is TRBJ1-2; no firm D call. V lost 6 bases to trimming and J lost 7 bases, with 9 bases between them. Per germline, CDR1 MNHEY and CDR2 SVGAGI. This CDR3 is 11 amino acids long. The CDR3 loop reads CASRADFGYTF. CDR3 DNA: TGTGCCAGCAGAGCCGATTTTGGCTACACCTTC.

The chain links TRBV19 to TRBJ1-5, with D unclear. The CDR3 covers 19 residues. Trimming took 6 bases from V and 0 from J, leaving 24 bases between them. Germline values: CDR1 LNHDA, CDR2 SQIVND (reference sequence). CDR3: CASSIPSRTSRYSNQPQHF. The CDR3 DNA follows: TGTGCCAGTAGCATCCCCTCAAGGACTAGTCGTTATAGCAATCAGCCCCAGCATTTT.

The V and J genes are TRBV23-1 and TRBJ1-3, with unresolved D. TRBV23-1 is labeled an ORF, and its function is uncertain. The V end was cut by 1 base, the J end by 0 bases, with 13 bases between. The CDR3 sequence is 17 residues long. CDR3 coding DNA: TGCGCCAGCAGTCAATTGAGGACTTTAGTCTCTGGAAACACCATATATTTT. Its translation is CASSQLRTLVSGNTIYF.